These T cell receptor beta chains were read from a single sample in a study of T cells after yellow fever vaccination. TCRdb independently ran MiXCR on the 5' RACE reads; one entry per CDR3 protein. This sample has some 250,000 distinct CDR3 sequences, with 3.6% found just once. The specimen was PBMCs, collected 15 days after the yellow fever booster vaccination. The receptors stem from a man between 18 and 29 years old who received the YFV17D yellow fever vaccine. CDR3s include the opening cysteine and the closing phenylalanine or tryptophan. A D gene is named only where the DNA matches it firmly. Only some rows state a clone size, as once, few, many or a class for expanded clones.

v_gene	d_gene	j_gene	len	abundance	CDR3aa	CDR3nt
TRBV19	.	TRBJ1-5	15	many	CASSTAPGESQPQHF	TGTGCCAGTAGCACCGCGCCCGGGGAGAGTCAGCCCCAGCATTTT
TRBV6-5	.	TRBJ1-2	13	many	CASSYSRGRGYTF	TGTGCCAGCAGTTACTCCAGGGGCCGTGGCTACACCTTC
TRBV7-2	.	TRBJ2-3	13	many	CASSPRRTDTQYF	TGTGCCAGCAGCCCTAGACGCACAGATACGCAGTATTTT
TRBV4-3	.	TRBJ2-3	16	many	CASSRRPGEALPTQYF	TGCGCCAGCAGCCGGCGTCCGGGAGAAGCACTCCCTACGCAGTATTTT
TRBV5-4	.	TRBJ2-5	14	many	CASSFQGATETQYF	TGTGCCAGCAGCTTTCAGGGTGCCACAGAGACCCAGTACTTC
TRBV12-3/TRBV12-4	.	TRBJ2-1	15	many	CASSFRASSYNEQFF	TGTGCCAGCAGTTTTCGGGCGAGCTCCTACAATGAGCAGTTCTTC
TRBV7-3	.	TRBJ1-4	14	many	CASSLTSGGSELFF	TGTGCCAGCAGCTTAACTTCGGGAGGGAGTGAACTGTTTTTT
TRBV6-1	TRBD2	TRBJ2-7	16	many	CASSVLAGESHYEQYF	TGTGCCAGCAGTGTACTAGCGGGGGAGTCGCACTACGAGCAGTACTTC
TRBV6-5	TRBD1	TRBJ1-1	14	many	CASSDSGGWTEAFF	TGTGCCAGCAGTGACTCAGGGGGCTGGACTGAAGCTTTCTTT
TRBV6-6	TRBD2	TRBJ2-2	15	many	CASSQSGLAAGELFF	TGTGCCAGCAGTCAATCGGGACTAGCGGCCGGGGAGCTGTTTTTT
TRBV4-1	.	TRBJ2-1	15	many	CASSQRPSSYNEQFF	TGCGCCAGCAGCCAAAGACCCAGCTCCTACAATGAGCAGTTCTTC
TRBV4-1	TRBD2	TRBJ2-3	16	many	CASSHPGLAGQWTQYF	TGCGCCAGCAGCCACCCGGGACTAGCGGGCCAGTGGACGCAGTATTTT
TRBV4-3	.	TRBJ1-4	18	many	CASSQAGLVTAANEKLFF	TGCGCCAGCAGCCAGGCGGGCCTTGTAACCGCAGCTAATGAAAAACTGTTTTTT
TRBV10-3	TRBD1	TRBJ2-7	13	many	CATKTGESYEQYF	TGTGCCACTAAGACAGGGGAGTCCTACGAGCAGTACTTC
TRBV7-6	TRBD1	TRBJ1-2	14	many	CASSFQGGGYGYTF	TGTGCCAGCAGCTTCCAGGGGGGAGGCTATGGCTACACCTTC
TRBV29-1	.	TRBJ2-7	16	few	CSVEGPRDGPAYEQYF	TGCAGCGTTGAAGGCCCCCGGGACGGACCTGCCTACGAGCAGTACTTC
TRBV7-3	.	TRBJ2-2	13	many	CASSLIGTGELFF	TGTGCCAGCAGCTTAATTGGCACCGGGGAGCTGTTTTTT
TRBV27	.	TRBJ2-5	16	many	CASSLSSLSVQETQYF	TGTGCCAGCAGTTTATCATCGTTGAGCGTCCAAGAGACCCAGTACTTC
TRBV6-5	.	TRBJ1-3	13	.	CASSSGVHNTIYF	TGTGCCAGCAGCTCTGGGGTGCACAACACCATATATTTT
TRBV12-3/TRBV12-4	.	TRBJ1-2	15	many	CASSLVGAADYGYTF	TGTGCCAGCAGTTTAGTGGGGGCGGCGGACTATGGCTACACCTTC
TRBV6-2/TRBV6-3	TRBD2	TRBJ2-1	14	many	CASSYAGTSNEQFF	TGTGCCAGCAGTTACGCCGGGACTAGCAATGAGCAGTTCTTC
TRBV6-1	.	TRBJ2-2	15	many	CASTGAGLMVGELFF	TGTGCCAGCACCGGGGCGGGGTTGATGGTCGGGGAGCTGTTTTTT
TRBV14	.	TRBJ1-1	13	many	CASSPGTNTEAFF	TGTGCCAGCAGCCCCGGGACGAACACTGAAGCTTTCTTT
TRBV6-5	TRBD2	TRBJ2-3	15	many	CASSVVAGEGDTQYF	TGTGCCAGCAGTGTGGTAGCGGGGGAGGGAGATACGCAGTATTTT
TRBV7-6	.	TRBJ1-1	13	many	CASRATGYTEAFF	TGTGCCAGCAGGGCAACAGGGTACACTGAAGCTTTCTTT
TRBV10-3	.	TRBJ2-2	15	many	CAIRSGSASSGELFF	TGTGCCATCCGGTCTGGGTCAGCGTCTAGCGGGGAGCTGTTTTTT
TRBV2	.	TRBJ2-3	14	many	CASGGASRTDTQYF	TGTGCCAGCGGGGGGGCCTCACGCACAGATACGCAGTATTTT
TRBV5-4	.	TRBJ1-6	16	.	CASSLRGYSYNSPLHF	TGTGCCAGCAGCTTGCGAGGGTACTCCTATAATTCACCCCTCCACTTT
TRBV25-1	.	TRBJ2-5	15	many	CASMSPRRGQETQYF	TGTGCCAGCATGTCCCCCCGGCGGGGACAAGAGACCCAGTACTTC
TRBV5-1	.	TRBJ2-4	15	many	CASSFGLLGGDIQYF	TGCGCCAGCAGCTTTGGACTCTTGGGCGGGGACATTCAGTACTTC
TRBV3-1	.	TRBJ2-4	15	many	CASSPPVRAKNIQYF	TGTGCCAGCAGCCCCCCGGTCCGAGCCAAAAACATTCAGTACTTC
TRBV6-2/TRBV6-3	.	TRBJ2-1	15	many	CASSMRGPSYNEQFF	TGTGCCAGCAGCATGAGGGGTCCCTCCTACAATGAGCAGTTCTTC
TRBV5-6	.	TRBJ1-6	17	many	CASSLFGMSSYNSPLHF	TGTGCCAGCAGCTTGTTCGGGATGAGCTCCTATAATTCACCCCTCCACTTT
TRBV5-1	.	TRBJ1-3	14	many	CASSIGSHGNTIYF	TGCGCCAGCTCCATCGGCAGCCATGGAAACACCATATATTTT
TRBV4-1	.	TRBJ2-1	15	many	CASSQGGSFYNEQFF	TGCGCCAGCAGCCAAGGGGGTAGCTTTTACAATGAGCAGTTCTTC
TRBV20-1	TRBD1	TRBJ2-3	14	many	CSARRTGDPDTQYF	TGCAGTGCTAGAAGGACAGGGGATCCGGATACGCAGTATTTT
TRBV4-3	.	TRBJ1-1	14	many	CASSQDRANTEAFF	TGCGCCAGCAGCCAAGACAGGGCGAACACTGAAGCTTTCTTT
TRBV20-1	TRBD1	TRBJ2-2	14	many	CSALRTGGHGELFF	TGCAGTGCCCTTCGGACAGGGGGCCACGGGGAGCTGTTTTTT
TRBV7-6	TRBD2	TRBJ2-4	15	many	CASSYSSGVGNIQYF	TGTGCCAGCAGCTATTCTAGCGGGGTCGGAAACATTCAGTACTTC
TRBV10-3	.	TRBJ2-4	16	few	CAISGTGSLTKNIQYF	TGTGCCATCAGTGGAACAGGGAGCTTAACCAAAAACATTCAGTACTTC
TRBV20-1	TRBD2	TRBJ2-1	14	many	CSAREGLAVSEQFF	TGCAGTGCTAGAGAGGGACTAGCGGTTAGTGAGCAGTTCTTC
TRBV5-1	TRBD2	TRBJ2-2	15	many	CASSSLLAGTGELFF	TGCGCCAGCAGCTCGTTACTAGCGGGCACCGGGGAGCTGTTTTTT
TRBV5-1	.	TRBJ2-1	15	few	CASSLGHLLYNEQFF	TGCGCCAGCAGCTTGGGCCACCTCCTCTACAATGAGCAGTTCTTC
TRBV7-2	.	TRBJ2-3	15	few	CASRHEKTGTDTQYF	TGTGCCAGCAGACATGAGAAGACAGGCACAGATACGCAGTATTTT